Listed below are T cell receptor beta chains from one sample, sequenced in a study of CD4 T cells in relation to SARS-CoV-2 and coronaviruses. The table came from immunoSEQ multiplex PCR; TCRdb's copy has only in-frame clones and leaves some out. This sample has 9,000 to 13,000 clones, with approximately 74% found just once. Their antigen targets remain unknown. The source material was CD4+ T cells from PBMCs, cultured in vitro. These receptors all come from a human donor in good health. The CDR3 runs from the conserved cysteine through the conserved F or W. Each record gives: clone size, J gene, V gene, D gene, CDR3 DNA, CDR3 protein. A D gene is named only where the DNA matches it firmly. Clone size is shown for a subset of rows, as once, few, many or a class of expanded clone.

clone size: once; J gene: TRBJ2-7; V gene: TRBV11-2; D gene: TRBD2; CDR3 DNA: TGTGCCAGCAGCTTAGCGCCTAGCGGGTCCCACGAGCAGTACTTC; CDR3 protein: CASSLAPSGSHEQYF
clone size: NA; J gene: TRBJ2-2; V gene: TRBV19; D gene: NA; CDR3 DNA: TGTGCCAGTAGGTTAGAGGCAGCTAACACCGGGGAGCTGTTTTTT; CDR3 protein: CASRLEAANTGELFF
clone size: NA; J gene: TRBJ2-7; V gene: TRBV4-3; D gene: TRBD1; CDR3 DNA: TGCGCCAGCAGCCAAGACTGGGGACAGAACTACGAGCAGTACTTC; CDR3 protein: CASSQDWGQNYEQYF
clone size: once; J gene: TRBJ2-1; V gene: TRBV13; D gene: TRBD2; CDR3 DNA: TGTGCCAGCTGTCTTGCGGGAGGCTCCTACAATGAGCAGTTCTTC; CDR3 protein: CASCLAGGSYNEQFF
clone size: few; J gene: TRBJ1-2; V gene: TRBV7-9; D gene: NA; CDR3 DNA: TGTGCCAGCAGTCCTGACCTACTCCACGGCTACACCTTC; CDR3 protein: CASSPDLLHGYTF
clone size: NA; J gene: TRBJ2-3; V gene: TRBV6-4; D gene: TRBD2; CDR3 DNA: TGTGCCAGCAGCCCCCTTAGCGGGAGCGGTACGCAGTATTTT; CDR3 protein: CASSPLSGSGTQYF
clone size: NA; J gene: TRBJ2-1; V gene: TRBV9; D gene: TRBD2; CDR3 DNA: TGTGCCAGCAGCAATAGCGGGGGAGCCTACAATGAGCAGTTCTTC; CDR3 protein: CASSNSGGAYNEQFF
clone size: NA; J gene: TRBJ2-2; V gene: TRBV27; D gene: NA; CDR3 DNA: TGTGCCAGCAGTTGGCTCGGGGGACCCACCGGGGAGCTGTTTTTT; CDR3 protein: CASSWLGGPTGELFF
clone size: NA; J gene: TRBJ1-1; V gene: TRBV5-1; D gene: NA; CDR3 DNA: TGCGCCAGCAGCTTGAGGGGGGGCACTGAAGCTTTCTTT; CDR3 protein: CASSLRGGTEAFF
clone size: NA; J gene: TRBJ1-5; V gene: TRBV5-8; D gene: NA; CDR3 DNA: TGTGCCAGCAGCTCCGGACAGTTTAATAGCAATCAGCCCCAGCATTTT; CDR3 protein: CASSSGQFNSNQPQHF
clone size: NA; J gene: TRBJ1-1; V gene: TRBV5-6; D gene: NA; CDR3 DNA: TGTGCCAGCAGCTTGGTTGGGGGGCGGAACACTGAAGCTTTCTTT; CDR3 protein: CASSLVGGRNTEAFF
clone size: NA; J gene: TRBJ2-3; V gene: TRBV14; D gene: TRBD1; CDR3 DNA: TGTGCCAGCAGCCAAGTGGGACAGCCAAGCACAGATACGCAGTATTTT; CDR3 protein: CASSQVGQPSTDTQYF
clone size: NA; J gene: TRBJ1-2; V gene: TRBV6-6; D gene: NA; CDR3 DNA: TGTGCCAGCGGGGGGAGGAGCCTGAGCGACTATGGCTACACCTTC; CDR3 protein: CASGGRSLSDYGYTF
clone size: few; J gene: TRBJ2-5; V gene: TRBV9; D gene: TRBD2; CDR3 DNA: TGTGCCAGCAGCGTAGAGGGCGGGAGTATGGAGACCCAGTACTTC; CDR3 protein: CASSVEGGSMETQYF
clone size: NA; J gene: TRBJ2-3; V gene: TRBV20-1; D gene: NA; CDR3 DNA: TGCAGTGCTAGTAGCGCCCTAGATAGCACAGATACGCAGTATTTT; CDR3 protein: CSASSALDSTDTQYF
clone size: once; J gene: TRBJ2-5; V gene: TRBV7-2; D gene: TRBD1; CDR3 DNA: TGTGCCAGCAGCTTAGAGGGGGCCGGGTACTTC; CDR3 protein: CASSLEGAGYF